This T cell receptor (beta chain) was sequenced in a study of beta chain features in type 1 diabetes. The germline V gene encodes CDR1 SGDLS and CDR2 YYNGEE. This CDR3 spans 13 amino acids. J was trimmed by 6 bases and V by 5 bases; bases with no gene match: 3. This clone was recorded a few times. Stem cell-like memory, regulatory, central memory and naive CD4+ cells were sorted via CD45RO/CCR7/CD25/CD127/CD95/CD27. The sequenced template was cDNA made from the entire isolated RNA. TCRdb's copy holds only in-frame clones and misses some; the assay was immunoSEQ multiplex PCR. The table shows about 350,000 clones, with around 19% occurring only once.

The source of this sequence is a woman aged 18 to 35 in good health. Sequencing input: naive CD4+ T cells from blood. V usage is TRBV9 and J usage is TRBJ2-1; TRBD2 agrees at 9 bases. The CDR3 DNA sequence: TGTGCCAGCAGGCCGGGACTAGCCAATGAGCAGTTCTTC. Protein product: CASRPGLANEQFF.